This T cell receptor (beta chain) was identified in a study of shared clonotypes between healthy human individuals. Study-wide points: Relative to memory subsets, naive subsets generally showed larger estimated richness. About 5% of naive CD4 clonotypes were common to four donors.

Naive CD8 populations comprised CD45RO-negative cells positively selected for CCR7, excluding terminally differentiated effector memory CD45RA+ cells. As regards this clone: The antigen remains unidentified.

The CDR3 has 15 residues. From germline, CDR1 is SGHTA and CDR2 FQGNSA. V was clipped by 1 base and J by 0 bases, with 9 bases between them. This table comes from immunoSEQ multiplex PCR, and its TCRdb copy is limited to in-frame clones, with some not included. The sample has roughly 2.1 million clones; 93% are singletons. The chain carries TRBV7-2 and TRBJ1-1; unclear D gene. The sequence came from a man between 18 and 35 years old in good health. Some clones in this sample may be carry-over from other donors' samples. Input material: naive CD8+ T cells from PBMCs. The CDR3 loop reads CASSLVPVMNTEAFF. The CDR3 bases are TGTGCCAGCAGCTTAGTCCCAGTCATGAACACTGAAGCTTTCTTT.